This passage covers 19 T cell receptor beta chains from one sample sequenced in a study of blood T cells in healthy people across ages. A second 7 to 11 cycle PCR used barcoded and J-beta primers. TCRdb used MiXCR to reprocess the 5' RACE reads, holding one entry per CDR3 protein. The data show 850,000 to 1,100,000 distinct CDR3 sequences, approximately 38% seen once. The sequencing input was blood. Receptors originate from a man aged 18 to 35 in good health.

The chain has TRBV7-8 and TRBJ1-2; D is unresolved. Trimming stripped 0 bases from V and 2 bases from J, with 13 bases between. CDR1 and CDR2 from the germline V gene are SGHVS and FQNEAQ. The length of the CDR3 is 16 residues. CDR3 sequence (DNA): TGTGCCAGCAGCTTAGCGAGGAGGGCGGACAACTATGGCTACACCTTC. Translating it yields CASSLARRADNYGYTF.

The chain is built from TRBV20-1 and TRBJ2-1; 11 bases agree with TRBD2. Germline-derived CDR1 and CDR2 are DFQATT and SNEGSKA (reference sequence). This CDR3 is built from 17 residues. The trim removed 0 bases at V and 2 bases at J, leaving 6 bases unmatched. The CDR3 loop is CSARDPLAGGAYNEQFF. The CDR3 DNA reads as TGCAGTGCTAGAGATCCCCTAGCGGGGGGCGCCTACAATGAGCAGTTCTTC.

This chain uses TRBV5-6 with TRBJ1-1, with D unclear. Looked up from germline, CDR1 is SGHDT and CDR2 is YYEEEE. Trimming cost V 7 bases and J 2 bases, with 6 bases left between them. This CDR3 is built from 11 residues. The CDR3 sequence: CASFVNTEAFF. The DNA of the CDR3 is TGTGCCAGCTTTGTCAACACTGAAGCTTTCTTT. Supplemented by reference TRBV5-6 and TRBJ1-1, the full variable domain reads DAGVTQSPTHLIKTRGQQVTLRCSPKSGHDTVSWYQQALGQGPQFIFQYYEEEERQRGNFPDRFSGHQFPNYSSELNVNALLLGDSALYLCASFVNTEAFFGQGTRLTVV.

The table lists this clonotype with a few counts. The chain employs TRBV12-3 or TRBV12-4 and TRBJ1-1; D not resolved. CDR3 length equals 13 residues. V was shortened by 2 bases and J by 0 bases, with 4 bases between the two germline ends. The CDR3 protein is CASSLIVNTEAFF. The CDR3 DNA reads TGTGCCAGCAGTTTAATAGTGAACACTGAAGCTTTCTTT.

This clonotype has more than one count but fewer than ten. The chain recombines TRBV4-1 with TRBJ2-1, with 8 bases identical to TRBD1. The CDR3 contains 15 residues. Germline CDR1 MGHRA, CDR2 YSYEKL. Trimming cost V 5 bases and J 4 bases; bases outside gene matches: 7. The CDR3 spells CASSSRTGKYNEQFF. Written as DNA, the CDR3 is TGCGCCAGCAGCTCACGGACAGGGAAGTACAATGAGCAGTTCTTC.

This clonotype was counted ten times or more. The chain combines TRBV9 with TRBJ2-5; D ambiguous. The V end was cut by 0 bases, the J end by 4 bases, with 4 bases between. This CDR3 comprises 12 residues. In germline, CDR1 is SGDLS, CDR2 YYNGEE. The CDR3 bases are TGTGCCAGCAGCGTAGTCGGAGAGACCCAGTACTTC. It is translated as CASSVVGETQYF.

This clonotype was observed a few times. The chain employs TRBV7-2 and TRBJ2-3; 9 nucleotides match TRBD2. In germline, CDR1 is SGHTA, CDR2 FQGNSA. CDR3 length: 16 residues. Trimming removed 5 bases from V and 2 bases from J; junction bases left unmatched: 8. The CDR3 is CASSPGLAIPTDTQYF. In nucleotides, the CDR3 is TGTGCCAGCAGCCCGGGACTAGCAATACCCACAGATACGCAGTATTTT.

In its sample, this clonotype was seen a few times. J is TRBJ1-1 and V is TRBV10-3; D might be TRBD1 (6 bases). The CDR3 loop spans 16 amino acids. V shed 4 bases and J shed 3 bases, with 18 bases lying between them. CDR1 and CDR2 (germline): ENHRY, SYGVKD. CDR3 sequence reads: CAISGGQGRGDTEAFF. The CDR3 DNA reads TGTGCCATCAGTGGGGGGCAAGGTAGGGGAGACACTGAAGCTTTCTTT.

J is TRBJ2-5 and V is TRBV27; weak D call: TRBD2 (6 bases). Germline values: CDR1 MNHEY, CDR2 SMNVEV (reference sequence). V lost 2 bases to trimming and J lost 11 bases, with 21 bases between them. This CDR3 has 15 amino acids. The CDR3 DNA reads TGTGCCAGCAGTTTACGTCGGCAGGGAGGATATGAGCAGTACTTC. Translation gives CASSLRRQGGYEQYF.

The V gene is TRBV4-1, the J gene TRBJ1-2; D not resolved. V dropped 3 bases and J dropped 0 bases, with 8 bases sitting between them. CDR1 is MGHRA, CDR2 YSYEKL, per germline. CDR3 length: 14 amino acids. The CDR3 reads CASSQPGTNYGYTF. For the CDR3, the DNA is TGCGCCAGCAGCCAGCCCGGGACTAACTATGGCTACACCTTC.

A word on this clonotype: A single base separates this from a much larger clone, so it may be a read error. This chain uses TRBV10-3 with TRBJ1-2; D remains unclear. V was trimmed by 4 bases and J by 9 bases, leaving 12 bases between them. Germline V gene data show CDR1 as ENHRY and CDR2 as SYGVKD. The CDR3 covers 12 residues. CDR3 protein: CAISAEERRYTF. CDR3 coding DNA: TGTGCCATCAGTGCCGAGGAGAGGCGCTACACCTTC.

The gene calls are TRBV9 and TRBJ2-2; the D is unclear. The V end was cut by 7 bases, the J end by 8 bases, with 15 bases between. The CDR3 runs to 13 residues. Per germline, CDR1 SGDLS and CDR2 YYNGEE. CDR3 loop: CASGDLALGELFF. The CDR3 DNA follows: TGTGCCAGCGGCGACCTGGCTTTGGGGGAGCTGTTTTTT.

This clonotype was counted between two and nine times. V and J are TRBV10-3 and TRBJ1-2; 10 bases fit TRBD1. There are 14 residues in the CDR3. Germline loops: CDR1 ENHRY, CDR2 SYGVKD. Trimming took 6 bases from V and 0 from J; bases not matched to a gene: 1. The DNA of the CDR3 is TGTGCCATCAGCGGACAGGGGGCTAACTATGGCTACACCTTC. Its protein product is CAISGQGANYGYTF.

The chain joins TRBV15 to TRBJ1-2; D possibly corresponds to TRBD1 (6 bases). From germline, CDR1 is LNHNV and CDR2 YYDKDF (reference sequence). V lost 2 bases, J lost 7 bases, and 11 bases lay in between. The CDR3 is 13 amino acids. The DNA of the CDR3 is TGTGCCACCAGCAGACAGGACAGCGGTGGCTACACCTTC. Protein: CATSRQDSGGYTF.

This chain joins TRBV10-3 and TRBJ1-4; no reliable D call. The CDR3 is 16 residues long. Germline CDR1 and CDR2: ENHRY and SYGVKD. Trimming shortened V by 4 bases and J by 8 bases, and 20 bases separated the two germline ends. The chain's CDR3 is CAISVARASKREKLFF. The CDR3 DNA reads TGTGCCATCAGTGTAGCTCGGGCATCCAAAAGGGAAAAACTGTTTTTT.

This clonotype was seen only a few times. The chain links TRBV7-6 to TRBJ2-3, with 9 bases lining up with TRBD2. CDR3 size: 16 residues. Trimming took 5 bases from V and 2 from J; bases not matched to a gene: 8. From germline, CDR1 is SGHVS and CDR2 FNYEAQ. CDR3 in amino acids: CASSPLTSGTTDTQYF. In nucleotides, the CDR3 is TGTGCCAGCAGCCCCCTGACTAGCGGCACCACAGATACGCAGTATTTT.

The chain couples TRBV6-2 or TRBV6-3 to TRBJ2-2, with D tentatively TRBD1 (5 bases). The V end lost 7 bases, the J end lost 3 bases, and 12 bases lay between the germline ends. Germline CDR1 is MNHEY and CDR2 is SVGEGT. CDR3 length equals 14 residues. The CDR3 protein is CASKHRRYTGELFF. The DNA for the CDR3 is TGTGCCAGCAAGCACAGGCGATACACCGGGGAGCTGTTTTTT.

This clonotype was observed a handful of times. The chain uses TRBV7-6 and TRBJ1-1; tentative D call: TRBD1 (5 bases). The CDR3 has 14 residues. Germline-derived CDR1 and CDR2 are SGHVS and FNYEAQ. Trimming took off 5 bases at V and 1 base at J, with 11 bases between the two ends. In nucleotides, the CDR3 is TGTGCCAGCAGCCAGGGAGAATCGAACACTGAAGCTTTCTTT. This translates into CASSQGESNTEAFF.

Comment on this clonotype: The junction departs from germline at one end; a sequencing error may be responsible. J is TRBJ1-5 and V is TRBV25-1; 8 nucleotides match TRBD1. Germline CDR1 is MGHDK and CDR2 is SYGVNS. This CDR3 has 14 residues. CDR3 in amino acids: CASSDNRGVQPQHF. CDR3 DNA: TGCGCCAGCAGTGATAACAGGGGGGTTCAGCCCCAGCATTTT.